This TCR beta chain was observed in a study of T cells in tumors after PD-1 blockade. Measured with immunoSEQ multiplex PCR; TCRdb has only the in-frame clones, and not every one. Altogether around 13,000 clones are present, about 82% being singletons, with the ten largest covering approximately 25%. This CDR3 comprises 14 residues. With V trimmed by 5 bases and J by 7 bases, 5 bases remained unmatched. Germline values: CDR1 SEHNR, CDR2 FQNEAQ (reference sequence). This receptor was obtained from a human donor with basal cell carcinoma. Sample: PBMCs, taken after anti-PD-1 treatment. The chain combines TRBV7-9 with TRBJ1-6, with TRBD1 identical over 7 bases. The CDR3 DNA follows: TGTGCCAGCAGCCAAACAGGGGCGAATTCACCCCTCCACTTT. This encodes CASSQTGANSPLHF.